The 2 T cell receptor beta chains below were found in one sample sequenced in a study of metastatic and nonmetastatic thyroid tumors. None of the patients had undergone any treatment ahead of thyroid surgery. TCRdb reprocessed the PCR reads via MiXCR. The profile shows more than 10,000 clones, around 23% of them singletons. Material for sequencing was blood. The source is a male donor with papillary thyroid cancer or a benign thyroid nodule (not recorded which). Some clones in this sample may be carry-over from other donors' samples.

The chain employs TRBV20-1 and TRBJ2-7; a weak D match, TRBD2 (5 bases). Trimming cost V 6 bases and J 4 bases, with 13 bases left between them. Germline CDR1 and CDR2: DFQATT and SNEGSKA (reference sequence). CDR3 length equals 12 residues. The CDR3 loop reads CSADTSGYEQYF. The CDR3 DNA reads TGCAGTGCCGATACTAGTGGGTACGAGCAGTACTTC.

This chain joins TRBV12-3 or TRBV12-4 and TRBJ2-1, with 11 nucleotides matching TRBD2. J gave up 3 bases and V 2 bases, and 12 bases lay outside the gene matches. The CDR3 is 19 residues long. CDR3 in amino acids: CASSLTAPPGTSGYNEQFF. The CDR3 bases are TGTGCCAGCAGTTTAACGGCCCCGCCCGGGACTAGCGGCTACAATGAGCAGTTCTTC.